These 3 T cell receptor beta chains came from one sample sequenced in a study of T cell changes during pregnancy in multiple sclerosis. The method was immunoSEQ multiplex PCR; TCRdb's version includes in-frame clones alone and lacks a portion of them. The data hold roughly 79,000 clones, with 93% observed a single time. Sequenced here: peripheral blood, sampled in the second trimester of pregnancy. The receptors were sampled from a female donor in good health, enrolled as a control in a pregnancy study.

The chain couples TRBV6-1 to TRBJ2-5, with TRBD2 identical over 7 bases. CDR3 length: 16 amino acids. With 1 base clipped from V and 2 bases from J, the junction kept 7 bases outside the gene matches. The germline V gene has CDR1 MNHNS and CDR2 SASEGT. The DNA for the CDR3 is TGTGCCAGCAGTGAAGAGGGTCGGGGGGTTCAAGAGACCCAGTACTTC. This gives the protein CASSEEGRGVQETQYF.

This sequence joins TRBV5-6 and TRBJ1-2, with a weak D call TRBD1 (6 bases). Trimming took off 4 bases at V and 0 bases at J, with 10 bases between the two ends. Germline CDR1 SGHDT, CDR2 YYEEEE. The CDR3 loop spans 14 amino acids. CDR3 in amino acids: CASSLGQSNYGYTF. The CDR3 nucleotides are TGTGCCAGCAGCCTAGGACAGTCTAACTATGGCTACACCTTC.

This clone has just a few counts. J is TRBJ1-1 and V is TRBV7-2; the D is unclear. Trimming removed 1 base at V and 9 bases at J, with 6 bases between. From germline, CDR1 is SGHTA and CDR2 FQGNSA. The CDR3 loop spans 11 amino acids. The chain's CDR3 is CASSLVGKAFF. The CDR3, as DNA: TGTGCCAGCAGCTTAGTCGGGAAAGCTTTCTTT.